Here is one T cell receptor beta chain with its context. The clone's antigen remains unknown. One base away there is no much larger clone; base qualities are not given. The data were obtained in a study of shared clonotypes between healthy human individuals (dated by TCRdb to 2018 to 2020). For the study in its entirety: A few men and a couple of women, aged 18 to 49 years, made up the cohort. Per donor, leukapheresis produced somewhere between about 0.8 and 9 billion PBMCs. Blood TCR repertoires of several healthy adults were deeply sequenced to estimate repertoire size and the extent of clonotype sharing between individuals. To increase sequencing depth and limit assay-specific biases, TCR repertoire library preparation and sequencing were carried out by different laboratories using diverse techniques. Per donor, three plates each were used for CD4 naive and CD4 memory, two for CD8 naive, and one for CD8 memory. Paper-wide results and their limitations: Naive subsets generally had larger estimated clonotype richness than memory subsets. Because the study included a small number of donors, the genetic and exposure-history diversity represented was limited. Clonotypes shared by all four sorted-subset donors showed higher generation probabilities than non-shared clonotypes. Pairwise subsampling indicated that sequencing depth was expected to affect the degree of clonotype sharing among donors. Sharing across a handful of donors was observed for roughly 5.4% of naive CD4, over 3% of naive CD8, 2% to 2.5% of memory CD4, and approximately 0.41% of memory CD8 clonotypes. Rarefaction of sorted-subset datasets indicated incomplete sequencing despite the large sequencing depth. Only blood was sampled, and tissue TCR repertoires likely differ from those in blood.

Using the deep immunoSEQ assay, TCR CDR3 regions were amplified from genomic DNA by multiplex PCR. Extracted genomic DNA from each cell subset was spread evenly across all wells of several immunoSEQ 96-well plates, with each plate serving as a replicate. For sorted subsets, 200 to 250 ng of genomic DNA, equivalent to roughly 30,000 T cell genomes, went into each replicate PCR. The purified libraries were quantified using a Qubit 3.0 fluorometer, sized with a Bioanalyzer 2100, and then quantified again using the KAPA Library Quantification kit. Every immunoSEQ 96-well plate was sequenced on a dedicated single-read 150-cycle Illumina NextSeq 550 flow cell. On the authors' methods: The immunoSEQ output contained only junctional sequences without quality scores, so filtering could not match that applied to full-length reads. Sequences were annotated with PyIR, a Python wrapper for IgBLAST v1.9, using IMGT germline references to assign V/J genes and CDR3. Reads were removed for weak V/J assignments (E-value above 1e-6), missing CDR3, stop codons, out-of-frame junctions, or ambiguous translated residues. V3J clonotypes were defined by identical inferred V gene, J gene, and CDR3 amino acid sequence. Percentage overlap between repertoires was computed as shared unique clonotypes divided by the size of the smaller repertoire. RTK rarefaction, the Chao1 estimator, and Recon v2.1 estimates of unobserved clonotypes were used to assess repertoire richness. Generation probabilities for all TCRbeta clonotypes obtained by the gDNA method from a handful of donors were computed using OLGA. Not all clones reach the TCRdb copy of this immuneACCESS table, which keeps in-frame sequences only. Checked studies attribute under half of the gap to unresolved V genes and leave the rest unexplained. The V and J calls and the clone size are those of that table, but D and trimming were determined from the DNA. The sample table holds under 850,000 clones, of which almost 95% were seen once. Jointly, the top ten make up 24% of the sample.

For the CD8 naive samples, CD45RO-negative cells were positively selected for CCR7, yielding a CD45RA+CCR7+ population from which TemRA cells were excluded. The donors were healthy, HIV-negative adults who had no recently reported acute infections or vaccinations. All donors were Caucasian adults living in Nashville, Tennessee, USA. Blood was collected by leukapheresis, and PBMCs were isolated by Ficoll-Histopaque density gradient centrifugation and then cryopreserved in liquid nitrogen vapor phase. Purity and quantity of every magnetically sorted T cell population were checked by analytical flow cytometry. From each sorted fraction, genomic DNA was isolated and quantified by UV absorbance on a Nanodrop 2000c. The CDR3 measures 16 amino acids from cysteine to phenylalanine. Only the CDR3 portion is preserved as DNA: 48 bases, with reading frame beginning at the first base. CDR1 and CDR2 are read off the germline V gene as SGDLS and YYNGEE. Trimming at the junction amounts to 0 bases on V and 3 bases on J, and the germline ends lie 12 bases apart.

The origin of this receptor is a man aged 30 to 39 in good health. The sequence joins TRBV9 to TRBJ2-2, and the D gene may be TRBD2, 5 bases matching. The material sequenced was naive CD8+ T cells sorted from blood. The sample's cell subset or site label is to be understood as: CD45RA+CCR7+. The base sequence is TGTGCCAGCAGCGTAGTTGTGGGAGTGGACACCGGGGAGCTGTTTTTT. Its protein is CASSVVVGVDTGELFF.